A selection of T cell receptor beta chains follows, all from one sample in a study of blood T cell repertoires in COVID-19. This table comes from immunoSEQ multiplex PCR, and its TCRdb copy is limited to in-frame clones, with some not included. In the table there are about 180,000 clones, around 77% of which are singletons. The sample consisted of peripheral blood. All receptors derive from a man in his 70s with active or convalescent COVID-19. Each CDR3 is given with its conserved first and last residue.

J gene,V gene,CDR3 protein
TRBJ2-7,TRBV2,CASRVQGNSYEQYF
TRBJ1-1,TRBV5-6,CASSFGQEGGAFF
TRBJ2-7,TRBV7-2,CASSLTGTGYYEQYF
TRBJ2-1,TRBV5-1,CASSLTGQGGSKFF
TRBJ2-3,TRBV19,CASSSTGSSTDTQYF
TRBJ1-5,TRBV19,CASSIGRGSNQPQHF
TRBJ2-5,TRBV18,CASAEETQYF
TRBJ1-2,TRBV5-6,CASSLEGPGVGNYGYTF
TRBJ1-2,TRBV11-2,CASTPGQGYLYGYTF
TRBJ1-2,TRBV4-3,CASSQGEANYGYTF
TRBJ1-6,TRBV2,CASITTGSPLHF
TRBJ2-1,TRBV5-1,CASSFSGTSGTNEQFF
TRBJ2-1,TRBV5-8,CASSPIAGVGFEQFF
TRBJ1-2,TRBV5-1,CASGPDRDYGYTF
TRBJ2-7,TRBV2,CASSINQEQYF
TRBJ1-3,TRBV19,CASSTGKQSSGNTIYF
TRBJ2-1,TRBV29-1,CSVEGRIIAGASYNEQFF
TRBJ1-5,TRBV30,CAWSVQQNQPQHF
TRBJ1-6,TRBV5-1,CASSLQGGDSPLHF
TRBJ2-5,TRBV7-7,CASSLGGTVQETQYF
TRBJ2-5,TRBV2,CASTNLPGAHQETQYF
TRBJ1-1,TRBV9,CASSVGFYTEAFF
TRBJ1-5,TRBV7-2,CASSLEAGNNQPQHF
TRBJ1-1,TRBV29-1,CSGSNRGNTEAFF
TRBJ1-5,TRBV6-5,CASSYGSGNNQPQHF
TRBJ2-3,TRBV4-3,CASSQYVSGGLTDTQYF
TRBJ2-2,TRBV5-4,CASSLPTGGLSTGELFF